This TCR beta chain appears in the sequencing data of a study of blood T cell repertoires in COVID-19. Background on the study: Nucleic acid was either cDNA or gDNA, and it came from T cells, B-cell-depleted T cells, or PBMCs.

Here immunoSEQ multiplex PCR was the method, and the copy in TCRdb shows in-frame clones only, minus some. Of about 76,000 clones detected, approximately 88% appear once; the ten largest clones hold 8.3%. This TCR came from a man aged 25 to 40 with acute or convalescent COVID-19. Sequenced: peripheral blood.

CDR3 protein: CAIRSAVSNQPQHF. CDR3 bases: TGTGCCATTCGTTCGGCGGTAAGCAATCAGCCCCAGCATTTT. The chain employs TRBV6-5 and TRBJ1-5, with D unclear. V lost 10 bases, J lost 1 base, and 14 bases lay in between. This CDR3 comprises 14 residues. CDR1 and CDR2 from the germline V gene are MNHEY and SVGAGI.